Reported below is one T cell receptor (beta chain). Its antigen is unknown. This entry belongs to a study of cytomegalovirus exposure and HLA in healthy donors. Study-level findings and limits: Apart from CMV serostatus, no immune exposure information was available. Cytomegalovirus association was assigned to under 200 TCR beta chains. For TCR beta chains, V- and J-gene trimming was later linked to a missense DCLRE1C variant.

Primers included in the PCR were 60 Vbeta and 13 Jbeta primers. Clones were read by immunoSEQ multiplex PCR, and TCRdb kept only the in-frame ones, dropping some. The sample lists about 170,000 clones, less than 85% occurring once. This clonotype was obtained from a boy under 10 years old in good health and CMV-seronegative. Sample: PBMCs.

CDR3 in DNA: TGTGCCAGCAGCGACAGGGTGGATGGCTACACCTTC. Protein product: CASSDRVDGYTF. The V and J genes are TRBV9 and TRBJ1-2; TRBD1 might be the D (6 bases). The V gene lost 3 bases and the J gene lost 6 bases, with 9 bases spanning the gap. The CDR3 covers 12 residues. Germline CDR1 is SGDLS and CDR2 is YYNGEE. The full variable domain, in which reference TRBV9 and TRBJ1-2 provide the parts outside the CDR3, is DSGVTQTPKHLITATGQRVTLRCSPRSGDLSVYWYQQSLDQGLQFLIQYYNGEERAKGNILERFSAQQFPDLHSELNLSSLELGDSALYFCASSDRVDGYTFGSGTRLTVV.